These T cell receptor beta chains were read from a single sample in a study of OX40 agonist ivuxolimab in advanced cancers. Produced via immunoSEQ multiplex PCR; TCRdb's table is partial and in-frame only. The table lists approximately 70,000 clones, 70% to 90% of them singletons, with around 0.5% in the top ten. The sample was CD4+ or CD8+ T cells sorted from blood, taken in a trial of the OX40 agonist ivuxolimab. These receptors originate from an adult with an advanced solid tumor such as melanoma, head and neck, liver or kidney cancer. The CDR3 runs from the conserved cysteine through the conserved F or W. Each record gives: D gene, clone size, CDR3 length, J gene, V gene, CDR3 protein, CDR3 DNA. A D gene is named only where the DNA matches it firmly. For some rows the clone size is stated as once, few or many, or as a class when expanded; others skip it.

NA,NA,13,TRBJ2-1,TRBV6-6,CASSYAFSNEQFF,TGTGCCAGCAGTTACGCCTTCTCCAATGAGCAGTTCTTC
NA,NA,14,TRBJ2-7,TRBV6-1,CASSPGPRGYEQYF,TGTGCCAGCAGTCCGGGCCCCCGCGGGTACGAGCAGTACTTC
NA,NA,14,TRBJ2-5,TRBV5-5,CASSWSGVQETQYF,TGTGCCAGCAGCTGGAGCGGTGTTCAAGAGACCCAGTACTTC
TRBD1,NA,16,TRBJ2-7,TRBV9,CASSVSGQGLSYEQYF,TGTGCCAGCAGCGTCTCGGGACAGGGGCTTTCGTACGAGCAGTACTTC
NA,NA,14,TRBJ2-5,TRBV7-8,CASSDQGPLETQYF,TGTGCCAGCAGCGACCAGGGGCCGCTAGAGACCCAGTACTTC
TRBD1,NA,15,TRBJ1-5,TRBV12-5,CASGPQGAGNQPQHF,TGTGCTAGTGGTCCACAGGGGGCCGGAAATCAGCCCCAGCATTTT
NA,NA,13,TRBJ2-7,TRBV2,CASMGQLNGRQYF,TGTGCCAGCATGGGGCAGCTTAACGGCCGACAGTACTTC
TRBD2,NA,16,TRBJ2-1,TRBV5-1,CASSLGSGGAADEQFF,TGCGCCAGCAGCTTGGGTAGCGGGGGGGCCGCGGATGAGCAGTTCTTC
TRBD2,NA,16,TRBJ2-5,TRBV7-6,CASSLTTSGGGETQYF,TGTGCCAGCAGCTTAACGACTAGCGGGGGGGGAGAGACCCAGTACTTC
TRBD2,NA,17,TRBJ2-5,TRBV7-9,CASSFRNTAGVQETQYF,TGTGCCAGCAGCTTTCGAAACACGGCGGGGGTCCAAGAGACCCAGTACTTC
TRBD1,few,13,TRBJ2-3,TRBV18,CASSPTGKDTQYF,TGTGCCAGCTCACCGACAGGGAAGGATACGCAGTATTTT
NA,few,14,TRBJ1-2,TRBV6-5,CASSYSRQSYGYTF,TGTGCCAGCAGTTACTCGCGCCAGAGCTATGGCTACACCTTC
NA,NA,14,TRBJ1-4,TRBV2,CASSEGGINEKLFF,TGTGCCAGCAGTGAAGGGGGGATTAATGAAAAACTGTTTTTT
NA,NA,15,TRBJ1-6,TRBV9,CASSESTITLSPLHF,TGTGCCAGCAGCGAGAGCACTATCACCCTATCACCCCTCCACTTT
TRBD1,NA,17,TRBJ2-6,TRBV19,CACNIGQGRSGANVLTF,TGTGCCTGTAATATCGGACAGGGCAGATCTGGGGCCAACGTCCTGACTTTC
TRBD1,once,15,TRBJ2-7,TRBV5-1,CASSLGGTGPHEQYF,TGCGCCAGCAGCTTGGGAGGGACAGGGCCCCACGAGCAGTACTTC
NA,NA,13,TRBJ1-1,TRBV5-4,CASSSAGGTEAFF,TGTGCCAGCAGCTCGGCGGGTGGGACTGAAGCTTTCTTT
NA,NA,13,TRBJ1-5,TRBV27,CASSSNAPQPQHF,TGTGCCAGCAGTTCGAATGCCCCCCAGCCCCAGCATTTT
TRBD1,NA,15,TRBJ1-5,TRBV6-4,CASSETGTYNQPQHF,TGTGCCAGCAGTGAGACAGGGACCTACAATCAGCCCCAGCATTTT
NA,NA,14,TRBJ1-1,TRBV30,CAWSAGRLNTEAFF,TGTGCCTGGAGTGCGGGACGCTTGAACACTGAAGCTTTCTTT
NA,NA,16,TRBJ1-2,TRBV5-4,CASSLVRTEANYGYTF,TGTGCCAGCAGCTTGGTGAGGACTGAAGCTAACTATGGCTACACCTTC
NA,NA,16,TRBJ2-5,TRBV5-1,CASSLGVAGAGETQYF,TGCGCCAGCAGCTTGGGAGTGGCAGGGGCGGGAGAGACCCAGTACTTC
NA,NA,14,TRBJ1-4,TRBV5-1,CASSIDATNEKLFF,TGCGCCAGCAGCATAGATGCAACTAATGAAAAACTGTTTTTT
NA,NA,15,TRBJ1-2,TRBV7-9,CASSLDWTANYGYTF,TGTGCCAGCAGCTTAGATTGGACAGCTAACTATGGCTACACCTTC
NA,NA,16,TRBJ1-1,TRBV4-1,CASSQAYSQEVTEAFF,TGCGCCAGCAGCCAAGCGTACAGCCAGGAGGTCACTGAAGCTTTCTTT
TRBD1,NA,16,TRBJ2-7,TRBV4-1,CASSQGLGTDLYEQYF,TGCGCCAGCAGCCAAGGGTTGGGGACAGACCTCTACGAGCAGTACTTC
NA,NA,14,TRBJ2-5,TRBV7-9,CASSLGGAGETQYF,TGTGCCAGCAGCTTAGGGGGGGCCGGAGAGACCCAGTACTTC
NA,NA,15,TRBJ1-6,TRBV27,CASSERGGYNSPLHF,TGTGCCAGCAGTGAACGAGGGGGGTATAATTCACCCCTCCACTTT
NA,NA,16,TRBJ1-1,TRBV7-9,CASSLAPGGWNTEAFF,TGTGCCAGCAGCTTAGCGCCGGGGGGCTGGAACACTGAAGCTTTCTTT
NA,NA,13,TRBJ1-1,TRBV5-1,CASSGATLTEAFF,TGCGCCAGCAGTGGGGCAACCCTCACTGAAGCTTTCTTT
NA,NA,16,TRBJ2-5,TRBV6-5,CASSFSRTTQPETQYF,TGTGCCAGCAGTTTCTCTAGGACTACCCAACCCGAGACCCAGTACTTC
NA,once,14,TRBJ1-1,TRBV10-2,CASSTGTLNTEAFF,TGCGCCAGCAGTACGGGGACATTGAACACTGAAGCTTTCTTT
NA,NA,13,TRBJ2-7,TRBV19,CASKGQGNYEQYF,TGTGCCAGTAAGGGGCAGGGCAACTACGAGCAGTACTTC
TRBD1,NA,12,TRBJ1-1,TRBV5-1,CASSPDRGEAFF,TGCGCCAGCAGCCCAGACAGGGGTGAAGCTTTCTTT
NA,NA,16,TRBJ2-1,TRBV5-1,CASSLPPRGPGNEQFF,TGCGCCAGCAGCTTACCCCCGCGGGGGCCGGGCAATGAGCAGTTCTTC